The clone carrying this T cell receptor beta chain was detected a few times. As yet, its antigen is unknown. The PCR employed 60 Vbeta primers together with 13 Jbeta primers. Repertoires were generated with immunoSEQ multiplex PCR, while TCRdb's copy carries only in-frame clones and drops some. This sample has about 140,000 clones, with under 85% found just once. The V segment lost 4 bases and the J segment 7 bases; nucleotides outside the gene matches: 14. CDR3 length equals 15 residues. Germline loops: CDR1 SGHDT, CDR2 YYEEEE. The data derive from a study of cytomegalovirus exposure and HLA in healthy donors. Study details: An early release of data contained about 85 million unique TCRs, which came from HLA-typed donors.

General observations from the study: As a later analysis showed, several of the most significant clusters appeared to be linked to common viral pathogens.

The source is a young man in good health and CMV-seronegative. Sequencing input: PBMCs. This chain links TRBV5-6 with TRBJ2-7; TRBD2 matches at 7 bases. DNA for the CDR3: TGTGCCAGCAGCCCCTCTGGGGGGGGGAGTAGGGAGCAGTACTTC. Translation: CASSPSGGGSREQYF. The whole variable domain, filled in from reference TRBV5-6 and TRBJ2-7, reads DAGVTQSPTHLIKTRGQQVTLRCSPKSGHDTVSWYQQALGQGPQFIFQYYEEEERQRGNFPDRFSGHQFPNYSSELNVNALLLGDSALYLCASSPSGGGSREQYFGPGTRLTVT.